The 22 T cell receptor beta chains in this list originate from one sample, sequenced in a study of blood T cell repertoires in COVID-19. The table came from immunoSEQ multiplex PCR; TCRdb's copy has only in-frame clones and leaves some out. The sample has 200,000 to 250,000 clones, around 80% seen once. The sample comprised peripheral blood. All receptors come from a woman aged 60-75 years who had recovered from COVID-19.

This clone showed up many times. The CDR3 sequence is CAISDRREQYF. The CDR3 DNA follows: TGTGCCATCAGTGACCGTCGGGAGCAGTACTTC. V gene TRBV10-3 combines with J gene TRBJ2-7; D gene ambiguous. V shed 3 bases and J shed 7 bases, with 7 bases lying between them. The germline V gene encodes CDR1 ENHRY and CDR2 SYGVKD. The CDR3 contains 11 residues.

V is TRBV7-8 and J is TRBJ1-1; 8 nucleotides line up with TRBD1. CDR3 length: 15 residues. Germline V gene data show CDR1 as SGHVS and CDR2 as FQNEAQ. V lost 5 bases to trimming and J lost 2 bases; unmatched junction nucleotides: 7. The CDR3 spells CASSLTGQGNTEAFF. The CDR3 region has the DNA TGTGCCAGCAGCCTAACAGGACAGGGAAACACTGAAGCTTTCTTT.

The gene calls are TRBV7-9 and TRBJ2-3; D perhaps matches TRBD1 (6 bases). Deletions cut 5 bases from V and 0 bases from J, with 21 bases between. The CDR3 covers 18 residues. CDR1 and CDR2 (germline): SEHNR, FQNEAQ (reference sequence). Here the CDR3 DNA reads TGTGCCAGCAGCCCCGTACAGGGCCATGCCTCTAGCACAGATACGCAGTATTTT. Translated: CASSPVQGHASSTDTQYF.

This clone was observed a single time. The rearrangement joins TRBV21-1 to TRBJ2-1; the table assigns TRBD1, which was not confirmed against the DNA. TRBV21-1 is described as a pseudogene. The CDR3 extends over 15 amino acids. In nucleotides, the CDR3 is TGTGCCAGCAGCAATGGAGCGACTCAGGGCAATGAGCAGTTCTTC. The encoded protein is CASSNGATQGNEQFF.

This sequence joins TRBV6-4 and TRBJ2-1, with 8 bases matching TRBD2. CDR1 and CDR2 (germline): MRHNA, SNTAGT. This CDR3 region has 16 residues. Losses at the gene ends were 0 bases for V and 5 bases for J; bases not matched to a gene: 6. CDR3 in amino acids: CASSDSMSGGNNEQFF. The CDR3 bases are TGTGCCAGCAGTGACTCGATGAGCGGGGGAAACAATGAGCAGTTCTTC.

The J gene is TRBJ1-1, the V gene TRBV4-2, with 11 bases fitting TRBD1. The J segment lost 4 bases and the V segment lost 0 bases, leaving 7 bases of the junction unmatched. The CDR3 contains 17 residues. Germline V CDR1 and CDR2: LGHNA, YNFKEQ. The CDR3 DNA reads as TGTGCCAGCAGCCAAGAGGGGGACAGGGGGTTTAGCACTGAAGCTTTCTTT. Translated, it gives CASSQEGDRGFSTEAFF.

The CDR3 nucleotides are TGTGCCAGCGGACAGGTTCATGGCTACACCTTC. This sequence encodes CASGQVHGYTF. The chain links TRBV12-3 or TRBV12-4 to TRBJ1-2; 7 nucleotides line up with TRBD1. CDR3 length: 11 residues. After removal of 8 bases from V and 6 bases from J, the junction contained 3 bases not matched to a gene.

This clone was observed a single time. This rearrangement joins TRBV4-3 to TRBJ2-2; 10 nucleotides align to TRBD2. The V and J ends lost 4 bases and 7 bases, in that order; junction bases with no gene match: 12. This CDR3 has 17 residues. CDR1 LGHNA and CDR2 YSLEER come from the germline V gene. CDR3: CASSPRRSGGANGELFF. In DNA form, the CDR3 reads TGCGCCAGCAGCCCCCGGAGGAGCGGGGGGGCGAACGGGGAGCTGTTTTTT.

The gene calls are TRBV13 and TRBJ1-1; TRBD1 matches at 8 bases. Trimming removed 5 bases from V and 11 bases from J; junction bases left unmatched: 10. Germline V gene data show CDR1 as PRHDT and CDR2 as FYEKMQ (reference sequence). This CDR3 region has 13 residues. CDR3 nucleotide sequence: TGTGCCAGCAGCACCCGGACAGGGCCTATCGCTTTCTTT. It translates to CASSTRTGPIAFF.

The count of this clone is one. V is TRBV14 and J is TRBJ2-5; 8 bases are shared with TRBD1. Germline CDR1 SGHDN, CDR2 FVKESK. Unmatched junction bases numbered 9, after V lost 9 bases and J lost 3 bases. The CDR3 contains 14 residues. The CDR3 is CARILDRVKETQYF. The CDR3 bases are TGTGCCAGGATCCTGGACAGGGTTAAAGAGACCCAGTACTTC.

The chain links TRBV2 to TRBJ1-2; D not certain. The CDR3 is 13 residues long. From germline, CDR1 is SNHLY and CDR2 FYNNEI. The V end lost 6 bases, the J end lost 4 bases, and 12 bases lay between the germline ends. CDR3 amino acids: CASRWSNPYGYTF. The CDR3, as DNA: TGTGCCAGCAGGTGGAGTAACCCCTATGGCTACACCTTC.

The J gene is TRBJ2-7, the V gene TRBV5-8; no clear D gene. V shed 0 bases and J shed 2 bases, with 6 bases lying between them. The CDR3 runs to 13 residues. Germline loops: CDR1 SGHTS, CDR2 YDEGEE. CDR3 sequence reads: CASSLDQTYEQYF. The CDR3 DNA follows: TGTGCCAGCAGCTTGGACCAGACCTACGAGCAGTACTTC. Combining the CDR3 with reference TRBV5-8 and TRBJ2-7 gives the whole variable domain EAGVTQSPTHLIKTRGQQATLRCSPISGHTSVYWYQQALGLGLQFLLWYDEGEERNRGNFPPRFSGRQFPNYSSELNVNALELEDSALYLCASSLDQTYEQYFGPGTRLTVT.

The V call is TRBV10-3, the J call TRBJ1-1; D might be TRBD1 (5 bases). CDR1 and CDR2 (germline): ENHRY, SYGVKD. This CDR3 spans 13 amino acids. Trimming pared 7 bases from V and 3 bases from J, leaving 12 bases between. This chain's CDR3 is CAIKDTYYTEAFF. Written as DNA, the CDR3 is TGTGCCATCAAGGACACTTACTACACTGAAGCTTTCTTT.

The chain joins TRBV5-1 to TRBJ2-5; TRBD2 matches at 11 bases. CDR1 is SGHRS and CDR2 is YFSETQ in the germline V gene. V lost 1 base to trimming and J lost 4 bases; unmatched junction nucleotides: 3. The CDR3 has 15 amino acids. CDR3 bases: TGCGCCAGCAGCTTGACTAGCGGGGGCCCAGAGACCCAGTACTTC. Amino acid sequence: CASSLTSGGPETQYF.

This clone has just one count. The chain has TRBV7-2 and TRBJ2-7; D is undetermined. Germline CDR1 SGHTA, CDR2 FQGNSA. The CDR3 length is 14 residues. Deletions cut 3 bases from V and 1 base from J, with 10 bases between. CDR3 coding DNA: TGTGCCAGCAGCTTGGGCCGGATTTCCTACGAGCAGTACTTC. It translates to CASSLGRISYEQYF.

The CDR3 bases are TGTGCCAGCAGCGTCGGGACAGTAACTGAAGCTTTCTTT. It is translated as CASSVGTVTEAFF. The V gene is TRBV11-2, the J gene TRBJ1-1; 7 bases fit TRBD1. V gave up 5 bases and J gave up 5 bases; unmatched junction bases: 5. CDR1 is SGHAT and CDR2 is FQNNGV in the germline V gene. This CDR3 region has 13 residues.

This rearrangement joins TRBV7-3 to TRBJ1-1; 11 bases line up with TRBD1. The CDR3 runs to 14 residues. Germline values: CDR1 SGHTA, CDR2 FQGTGA. J was trimmed by 10 bases and V by 4 bases; bases with no gene match: 8. The CDR3 bases are TGTGCCAGCAGCTCGACCCCCGGGACAGGGGGAGCTTTCTTT. Translation gives CASSSTPGTGGAFF.

This clone was recorded a few times. The rearrangement links TRBV10-3 to TRBJ1-4; 9 positions match TRBD1. Per germline, CDR1 ENHRY and CDR2 SYGVKD. This CDR3 has 14 residues. V trimming: 10 bases; J trimming: 8 bases; junction bases outside the gene matches: 11. The CDR3, as DNA: TGTGCCACCAATTCGGGGACAGGGTTAGAAAAACTGTTTTTT. Protein product: CATNSGTGLEKLFF.

The chain uses TRBV6-1 and TRBJ1-5; no clear D gene. V shed 4 bases and J shed 0 bases, with 13 bases lying between them. Germline CDR1 and CDR2: MNHNS and SASEGT. This CDR3 spans 16 amino acids. CDR3 DNA sequence: TGTGCCAGCAGTGGTCTCTTTCCTAATAGCAATCAGCCCCAGCATTTT. As protein: CASSGLFPNSNQPQHF.

The chain is built from TRBV4-3 and TRBJ1-1; 9 positions match TRBD1. From germline, CDR1 is LGHNA and CDR2 YSLEER. The V segment lost 0 bases and the J segment 0 bases; nucleotides outside the gene matches: 2. The CDR3 is made up of 16 amino acids. The CDR3 is CASSQEQGAVNTEAFF. CDR3 DNA sequence: TGCGCCAGCAGCCAAGAACAGGGGGCGGTGAACACTGAAGCTTTCTTT.

The rearrangement uses TRBV19 and TRBJ1-5; D is ambiguous. The CDR3 totals 12 residues. V lost 1 base and J lost 6, with 4 bases in between. Looked up from germline, CDR1 is LNHDA and CDR2 is SQIVND (reference sequence). CDR3 DNA: TGTGCCAGTAGTATAGGGGCTCAGCCCCAGCATTTT. Its protein is CASSIGAQPQHF.

This chain links TRBV12-3 or TRBV12-4 with TRBJ2-7, with 7 bases identical to TRBD2. With 6 bases clipped from V and 3 bases from J, the junction kept 5 bases outside the gene matches. The CDR3 loop spans 13 amino acids. For the CDR3, the DNA is TGTGCCAGCAGCTCCGGGGGGAACTACGAGCAGTACTTC. This translates into CASSSGGNYEQYF.